This T cell receptor (beta chain) stems from a study of T cell responses to AZD1222 COVID-19 vaccine. The CDR3 spans 14 residues. V was trimmed by 2 bases and J by 4 bases, leaving 9 bases between them. Germline V CDR1 and CDR2: SGDLS, YYNGEE. To note about this clone: What it binds is unknown.

Sequencing was performed with immunoSEQ multiplex PCR; in TCRdb, only in-frame clones are kept and a portion is missing. The sample lists around 58,000 clones, 80% to 90% occurring once. Overall study findings and caveats: Spike-spanning, vaccine-associated CD4 TCRs were dominant at 160-218 and 743-854. Of spike-specific TCRs, nearly half reportedly target regions left unmutated in variants. A mostly white British donor set with more females was recruited, and clonal diversity was possibly underestimated.

The material sequenced was peripheral blood, taken on day 0 of AZD1222 vaccination. The V call is TRBV9, the J call TRBJ1-4; a weak D match, TRBD1 (6 bases). This sequence originates from an adult in good health. The CDR3 sequence: CASSVGGLNEKLFF. The CDR3 coding sequence is TGTGCCAGCAGCGTCGGGGGCCTTAATGAAAAACTGTTTTTT.